This T cell receptor beta chain emerged from a study of CXCR3-negative and CXCR3-positive naive CD8 T cells. Study-wide points: For CXCR3-positive naive cells, TRB CDR3s were more hydrophobic than those of CXCR3-negative naive cells.

The CDR3 loop spans 12 amino acids. Germline V gives CDR1 SGHNT, CDR2 YYREEE (reference sequence). In regard to this clonotype: Its antigen is not known.

The TRB libraries of cDNA were built by UMI-labeled 5' RACE. TCRdb reanalyzed the 5' RACE reads, giving one entry per CDR3 protein sequence and no DNA. Its listing shows tens of thousands of distinct CDR3 sequences. The sequenced material came from naive CXCR3- CD8+ T cells from blood. Subset in this sample: CD45RO-CCR7+CD27+CD95- naive CD8+ T cells lacking CXCR3 (TNR3-). The clonotype originates from a human donor in good health. Some clones in this sample may be carry-over from other donors' samples. This rearrangement joins TRBV5-4 to TRBJ1-1; no DNA is available, so the TRBD1 call from TCRdb remains unchecked. CDR3 residues: CASSPQGTEAFF.